These 29 T cell receptor beta chains came from one sample sequenced in a study of control samples from healthy donors and cancer patients. Measured with immunoSEQ multiplex PCR; TCRdb has only the in-frame clones, and not every one. The sample has some 96,000 clones; more than 85% are singletons. Sequencing used blood. The receptors come from a woman between 50 and 59 years old in good health.

The genes are TRBV18 and TRBJ1-5, with TRBD1 identical over 8 bases. Germline assignment: CDR1 KGHSH and CDR2 LQKENI. Trimming at V came to 6 bases and at J to 1 base, leaving 17 bases not matched to a gene. This CDR3 has 19 amino acids. Here the CDR3 reads CASSPMRDRPTGSNQPQHF. The CDR3 DNA reads as TGTGCCAGCTCCCCTATGCGGGACAGGCCCACGGGGAGCAATCAGCCCCAGCATTTT.

The chain uses TRBV4-3 and TRBJ2-7; 10 bases fit TRBD1. The CDR3 runs 18 residues. Per germline, CDR1 LGHNA and CDR2 YSLEER. V lost 1 base, J lost 5 bases, and 14 bases stayed unmatched. For the CDR3, the DNA is TGCGCCAGCAGCCAAGCCTACTACTCCGGACAGGGGGGTGACGAGCAGTACGTC. As protein: CASSQAYYSGQGGDEQYV.

V gene TRBV5-1 combines with J gene TRBJ1-2, with D tentatively TRBD1 (6 bases). The CDR3 spans 14 residues. From germline, CDR1 is SGHRS and CDR2 YFSETQ. Trimming stripped 3 bases from V and 3 bases from J, with 12 bases between. CDR3 nucleotide sequence: TGCGCCAGCAGCTATGAGGGGGTCGACTATGGCTACACCTTC. This translates into CASSYEGVDYGYTF.

The CDR3 is CASSMRTPNGEAFF. The DNA of the CDR3 is TGTGCCAGTAGTATGCGGACACCAAACGGTGAAGCTTTCTTT. This chain joins TRBV19 and TRBJ1-1; possibly TRBD1 for D (5 bases). Trimming shortened V by 3 bases and J by 7 bases, and 15 bases separated the two germline ends. Germline lookup yields CDR1 LNHDA and CDR2 SQIVND (reference sequence). This CDR3 is 14 amino acids long.

The sample holds a few counts of this clone. This chain links TRBV29-1 with TRBJ2-3; the match to TRBD1 covers 8 bases. J lost 2 bases, V lost 6 bases, and 13 bases had no gene match. The CDR3 sequence is 16 residues long. Germline CDR1 is SQVTM and CDR2 is ANQGSEA. Here the CDR3 reads CSVGGGTGGPTDTQYF. The CDR3 DNA sequence: TGCAGCGTCGGCGGAGGGACAGGTGGCCCCACAGATACGCAGTATTTT.

V and J are TRBV11-2 and TRBJ2-4; TRBD1 might be the D (6 bases). Per germline, CDR1 SGHAT and CDR2 FQNNGV. With 5 bases removed from V and 3 bases from J, the gap between germline ends came to 17 bases. The CDR3 runs 16 residues. The CDR3 here is CASSLYSLGGKNIQYF. The CDR3 DNA reads TGTGCCAGCAGCCTTTACTCCCTAGGGGGCAAAAACATTCAGTACTTC.

There are a few counts of this clone. The chain recombines TRBV7-2 with TRBJ2-1, with 10 bases fitting TRBD2. Germline CDR1 reads SGHTA; CDR2 reads FQGNSA. The length of the CDR3 is 15 residues. After removal of 6 bases from V and 4 bases from J, the junction contained 6 bases not matched to a gene. The CDR3 DNA reads TGTGCCAGCAGAACCGGGACTAGCGCTTACAATGAGCAGTTCTTC. This gives the protein CASRTGTSAYNEQFF.

This clone was found a few times. The chain employs TRBV7-2 and TRBJ2-3; D may be TRBD2 (5 bases). Deletions cut 2 bases from V and 0 bases from J, with 12 bases between. CDR1 is SGHTA and CDR2 is FQGNSA in the germline V gene. CDR3 size: 16 residues. CDR3 sequence: CASSLMASSSTDTQYF. DNA of the CDR3: TGTGCCAGCAGCTTAATGGCTAGCAGCAGCACAGATACGCAGTATTTT.

The chain recombines TRBV25-1 with TRBJ1-1; D not certain. V shed 7 bases and J shed 5 bases, with 11 bases lying between them. The CDR3 covers 12 residues. The germline CDR1 and CDR2 sequences are MGHDK and SYGVNS. CDR3 loop: CASTGRRTEAFF. CDR3 nucleotides: TGTGCCAGCACAGGAAGGAGGACTGAAGCTTTCTTT.

This clone was recorded a few times. The CDR3 sequence: CASVQGSWNTEAFF. CDR3 in DNA: TGTGCCAGCGTACAGGGGTCCTGGAACACTGAAGCTTTCTTT. The chain has TRBV2 and TRBJ1-1; 7 bases align to TRBD1. The CDR3 is 14 amino acids. Trimming cost V 8 bases and J 1 base; bases outside gene matches: 7. Germline V CDR1 and CDR2: SNHLY, FYNNEI. The complete variable domain, with remaining parts taken from reference TRBV2 and TRBJ1-1, reads EPEVTQTPSHQVTQMGQEVILRCVPISNHLYFYWYRQILGQKVEFLVSFYNNEISEKSEIFDDQFSVERPDGSNFTLKIRSTKLEDSAMYFCASVQGSWNTEAFFGQGTRLTVV.

The CDR3 protein is CASSEFRTSGVAAVTQYF. The DNA for the CDR3 is TGTGCCAGCAGTGAATTCCGGACTAGCGGGGTCGCCGCCGTTACGCAGTATTTT. The genes are TRBV25-1 and TRBJ2-3; 12 bases line up with TRBD2. The V segment lost 1 base and the J segment 8 bases; nucleotides outside the gene matches: 13. CDR3 length: 18 amino acids. The germline gives CDR1 MGHDK, CDR2 SYGVNS.

The V gene is TRBV9, the J gene TRBJ2-2, with D perhaps TRBD1 (5 bases). Germline CDR1 is SGDLS and CDR2 is YYNGEE. The V gene lost 0 bases and the J gene lost 5 bases, with 11 bases spanning the gap. CDR3 length: 15 amino acids. The CDR3 DNA reads as TGTGCCAGCAGCGTAGGGGCAGGGATGACCGGGGAGCTGTTTTTT. It specifies CASSVGAGMTGELFF.

The chain combines TRBV4-1 with TRBJ2-3; D not resolved. CDR1 and CDR2 (germline): MGHRA, YSYEKL. V gave up 0 bases and J gave up 5 bases, with 3 bases separating them. The CDR3 length is 12 residues. CDR3 DNA: TGCGCCAGCAGCCAAGACGGAGATACGCAGTATTTT. This sequence encodes CASSQDGDTQYF.

V is TRBV19 and J is TRBJ1-2; no reliable D call. V dropped 5 bases and J dropped 8 bases, with 15 bases sitting between them. Germline CDR1 is LNHDA and CDR2 is SQIVND (reference sequence). CDR3 length: 13 residues. The CDR3 coding sequence is TGTGCCAGTAGTGGCGCGGAGAAGCAGGGCTACACCTTC. It is translated as CASSGAEKQGYTF. Filled out from reference TRBV19 and TRBJ1-2, the complete variable domain reads DGGITQSPKYLFRKEGQNVTLSCEQNLNHDAMYWYRQDPGQGLRLIYYSQIVNDFQKGDIAEGYSVSREKKESFPLTVTSAQKNPTAFYLCASSGAEKQGYTFGSGTRLTVV.

This clone was detected once. This chain joins TRBV6-1 and TRBJ1-1, with 7 positions matching TRBD1. The CDR3 is made up of 15 amino acids. V gave up 1 base and J gave up 0 bases; unmatched junction bases: 2. Per the germline V gene, CDR1 is MNHNS and CDR2 is SASEGT. The CDR3 DNA reads as TGTGCCAGCAGTGAAGTGGGGACAGTGAACACTGAAGCTTTCTTT. Translated, it gives CASSEVGTVNTEAFF.

V usage is TRBV2 and J usage is TRBJ1-2, with D hard to call. CDR1 and CDR2 (germline): SNHLY, FYNNEI. The ends were cut back, 5 bases at V and 0 bases at J, with 10 bases in the middle. The CDR3 has 14 residues. CDR3 amino acids: CASSPKPTNYGYTF. The CDR3 nucleotides are TGTGCCAGCAGTCCCAAACCCACTAACTATGGCTACACCTTC.

There are a few counts of this clone. The rearrangement joins TRBV6-2 or TRBV6-3 to TRBJ2-7, with TRBD1 matching 7 bases. Germline V gene sequence: CDR1 MNHEY, CDR2 SVGEGT. This CDR3 comprises 16 residues. V was pared by 0 bases and J by 3 bases, with 8 bases of the junction left unmatched. The CDR3 nucleotides read TGTGCCAGCAGTTACTCGTTGAAGACAGGGATCTACGAGCAGTACGTC. Its translation: CASSYSLKTGIYEQYV.

This clone has a handful of counts. The genes are TRBV5-1 and TRBJ1-4; 7 bases map to TRBD1. Unmatched junction bases numbered 8, after V lost 7 bases and J lost 8 bases. The CDR3 extends over 13 amino acids. Germline loops: CDR1 SGHRS, CDR2 YFSETQ. The CDR3 sequence is CASRKGAREKLFF. CDR3 bases: TGCGCCAGCCGTAAGGGGGCGAGGGAAAAACTGTTTTTT.

The V and J genes are TRBV2 and TRBJ2-6; perhaps TRBD1 as D (6 bases). V lost 6 bases and J 0 bases, leaving 12 bases between the germline ends. Germline V gene data show CDR1 as SNHLY and CDR2 as FYNNEI. The CDR3 sequence is 16 residues long. CDR3 bases: TGTGCCAGCAGCGCAACACAGGGCTCTGGGGCCAACGTCCTGACTTTC. Protein product: CASSATQGSGANVLTF.

This chain uses TRBV5-8 with TRBJ2-3; TRBD2 matches 10 bases. The trim removed 4 bases at V and 3 bases at J, leaving 11 bases unmatched. CDR1 is SGHTS, CDR2 YDEGEE, per germline. This CDR3 is 17 amino acids long. The CDR3 DNA reads as TGTGCCAGCAGCGGGCCTCATAGCGGGAGGCGGACAGATACGCAGTATTTT. It specifies CASSGPHSGRRTDTQYF. The full variable domain, its missing parts supplied by reference TRBV5-8 and TRBJ2-3, is EAGVTQSPTHLIKTRGQQATLRCSPISGHTSVYWYQQALGLGLQFLLWYDEGEERNRGNFPPRFSGRQFPNYSSELNVNALELEDSALYLCASSGPHSGRRTDTQYFGPGTRLTVL.

The CDR3 DNA reads TGTGCCAGCTCACCGAGACAGGGGAACACTGAAGCTTTCTTT. The encoded protein is CASSPRQGNTEAFF. The chain is built from TRBV14 and TRBJ1-1; TRBD1 matches 7 bases. This CDR3 has 14 amino acids. The J segment lost 1 base and the V segment lost 8 bases, leaving 7 bases of the junction unmatched. Looked up from germline, CDR1 is SGHDN and CDR2 is FVKESK.

The chain links TRBV6-8 to TRBJ2-6; D call uncertain. The germline V gene encodes CDR1 MNHGY and CDR2 SAAAGT. The CDR3 runs 16 residues. V was trimmed by 5 bases and J by 0 bases, leaving 11 bases between them. The CDR3 is CASSSTACSGANVLTF. The CDR3 DNA is TGTGCCAGCAGTAGCACAGCCTGCTCTGGGGCCAACGTCCTGACTTTC.

This chain links TRBV10-3 with TRBJ1-1; no clear D gene. The V gene lost 0 bases and the J gene lost 10 bases, with 12 bases spanning the gap. CDR1 and CDR2 from the germline V gene are ENHRY and SYGVKD. CDR3 length equals 13 residues. DNA of the CDR3: TGTGCCATCAGTGAGTCGGTAGTGTTTCGAGCTTTCTTT. Amino acid sequence: CAISESVVFRAFF.

This sequence joins TRBV6-1 and TRBJ2-3; TRBD2 is a possible D gene (5 bases). This CDR3 has 17 residues. The V and J ends lost 2 bases and 0 bases respectively, with 15 bases between them. Germline values: CDR1 MNHNS, CDR2 SASEGT. The CDR3 is CASSERGPFSSTDTQYF. CDR3 DNA sequence: TGTGCCAGCAGTGAACGAGGGCCATTCTCTAGCACAGATACGCAGTATTTT.

The chain links TRBV2 to TRBJ2-4, with 7 bases fitting TRBD2. CDR3 length equals 12 residues. The germline gives CDR1 SNHLY, CDR2 FYNNEI. Germline trimming cut 3 bases from V and 16 bases from J; bases unmatched to any gene: 9. CDR3 in amino acids: CASSERGLPYYF. The CDR3 DNA reads as TGTGCCAGCAGTGAGCGGGGACTACCATACTACTTC.

The chain employs TRBV28 and TRBJ1-2, with 9 bases lining up with TRBD1. The CDR3 totals 16 residues. CDR1 is MDHEN and CDR2 is SYDVKM in the germline V gene. The V gene end was trimmed by 5 bases and the J gene end by 4 bases; junction bases not matched to a gene: 11. CDR3 coding DNA: TGTGCCAGCAGTCTGACCGGGACAGGGTTATTCTATGGCTACACCTTC. Residues: CASSLTGTGLFYGYTF.

This clone was counted once. The gene calls are TRBV7-3 and TRBJ1-1, with TRBD1 as a possible D gene (6 bases). Germline-derived CDR1 and CDR2 are SGHTA and FQGTGA. The CDR3 contains 14 residues. With 2 bases removed from V and 5 bases from J, the gap between germline ends came to 12 bases. The CDR3 nucleotides are TGTGCCAGCAGCTTATCAGGGGCAGAAACTGAAGCTTTCTTT. This translates into CASSLSGAETEAFF.

This clone was counted a single time. This chain joins TRBV5-8 and TRBJ1-5, with D hard to call. The germline V and J ends were trimmed by 1 base and 8 bases, with 13 bases remaining between them. Germline CDR1 and CDR2: SGHTS and YDEGEE. The CDR3 spans 14 residues. The CDR3 reads CASSLLGKTEPQHF. The CDR3 nucleotides are TGTGCCAGCAGCTTGTTAGGGAAGACCGAGCCCCAGCATTTT.

The chain uses TRBV11-2 and TRBJ2-1, with 7 bases identical to TRBD2. V dropped 11 bases and J dropped 8; count of bases not matched to a gene: 9. The CDR3 length is 12 residues. Germline-derived CDR1 and CDR2 are SGHAT and FQNNGV. The chain's CDR3 is CAGRASGHEQFF. The CDR3 coding sequence is TGTGCCGGGCGAGCTAGCGGACATGAGCAGTTCTTC.